The table lists the clone carrying this T cell receptor beta chain with a few counts. Its specificity is unknown. This CDR3 comprises 16 residues. V gave up 4 bases and J gave up 0 bases; unmatched junction bases: 8. The germline V gene has CDR1 SEHNR and CDR2 FQNEAQ (reference sequence). These data are taken from a study of post-analysis software for immune sequencing data. Turning to the study itself: Multiple sclerosis in the patients followed relapsing-remitting, secondary progressive and progressive-relapsing courses.

Prepared libraries of TCR beta cDNA carried unique molecular identifiers. TCRdb re-derived calls from the PCR reads in MiXCR, one entry per CDR3 protein. The sample has 650,000 to 850,000 distinct CDR3 sequences, about 53% seen once; the top ten hold about 4.5%. Study observations and caveats: When compared against controls, multiple sclerosis patients showed significantly lower normalized Chao1 diversity. Among about 5 TRBV segments more frequent in patients than controls were TRBV5-6, TRBV5-1 and TRBV20-1. F measure showed strong co-clustering of same-batch samples.

The sample taken for sequencing was blood. The origin of this receptor is a girl aged 5-17 years with multiple sclerosis. This sequence joins TRBV7-9 and TRBJ1-2, with TRBD1 matching 7 bases. The CDR3 region is CASSSRGQSSNYGYTF. The CDR3 DNA reads TGTGCCAGCAGCTCCAGGGGACAGTCATCTAACTATGGCTACACCTTC.